Described below is a single T cell receptor beta chain sequence and its context. Its antigen is unknown. This sample stems from a study of circulating tumor DNA in untreated peripheral T-cell lymphoma. Study summary: Circulating tumor DNA with tumor TCR clonotypes was tracked in baseline and serial serum. General study points: After two cycles, ctDNA cleared in 35% to 45% of serially sampled patients. Tumor-specific clonotypes were found in less than 80% of patients.

Trimming pared 5 bases from V and 2 bases from J, leaving 3 bases between. CDR3 length: 10 amino acids. From germline, CDR1 is DFQATT and CDR2 SNEGSKA (reference sequence). Clones were sequenced by immunoSEQ multiplex PCR, and TCRdb holds only the in-frame ones, with some missing. The sample table sets out dozens of clones. This sequence was found in a human donor with peripheral T-cell lymphoma. Source material: cell-free DNA from blood serum. This chain uses TRBV20-1 with TRBJ2-5; D gene ambiguous. This CDR3 reads CSAVQETQYF. CDR3 sequence (DNA): TGCAGTGCTGTACAAGAGACCCAGTACTTC.